This T cell receptor beta chain was found in a study of blood T cell repertoires in COVID-19. The protocol was immunoSEQ multiplex PCR, while the TCRdb copy is restricted to in-frame clones and leaves out a portion. The sample shows roughly 250,000 clones, about 87% of them seen only once. Germline CDR1 is MGHRA and CDR2 is YSYEKL. Trimming took off 0 bases at V and 4 bases at J, with 22 bases between the two ends. The CDR3 length is 18 residues. This chain joins TRBV4-1 and TRBJ2-7, with a possible D match to TRBD2 (6 bases). This clonotype was sampled from a man aged 60 to 69 who had recovered from COVID-19. Specimen: peripheral blood. The CDR3 region has the DNA TGCGCCAGCAGCCAAGATCTACCCCCGACTAGTTTCCCTTACGAGCAGTACTTC. Translation: CASSQDLPPTSFPYEQYF.